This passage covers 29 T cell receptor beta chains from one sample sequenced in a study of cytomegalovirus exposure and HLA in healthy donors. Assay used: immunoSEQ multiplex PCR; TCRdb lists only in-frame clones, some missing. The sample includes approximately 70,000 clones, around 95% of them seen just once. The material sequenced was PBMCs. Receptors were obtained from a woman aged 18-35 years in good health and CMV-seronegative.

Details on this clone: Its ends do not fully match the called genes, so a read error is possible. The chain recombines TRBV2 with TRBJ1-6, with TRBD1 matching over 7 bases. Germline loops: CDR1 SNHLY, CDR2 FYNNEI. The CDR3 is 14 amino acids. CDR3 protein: CASSGETGSSPLYF. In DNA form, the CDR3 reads TGTGCCAGCAGTGGGGAGACAGGGAGTTCACCCCTCTACTTT.

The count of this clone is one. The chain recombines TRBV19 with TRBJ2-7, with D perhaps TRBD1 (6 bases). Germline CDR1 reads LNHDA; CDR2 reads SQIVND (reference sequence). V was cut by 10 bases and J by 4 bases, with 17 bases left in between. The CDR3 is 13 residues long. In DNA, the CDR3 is TGTGCCACCATGGGACAACTTAATTACGAGCAGTACTTC. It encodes CATMGQLNYEQYF.

The CDR3 coding sequence is TGTGCCAGCGGGATTACTAGCGGGGAATACAATGAGCAGTTCTTC. Encoded protein: CASGITSGEYNEQFF. The chain carries TRBV28 and TRBJ2-1; 10 bases match TRBD2. The germline V gene has CDR1 MDHEN and CDR2 SYDVKM. After removal of 8 bases from V and 4 bases from J, the junction contained 8 bases not matched to a gene. The CDR3 is 15 residues long.

The CDR3 DNA is TGTGCCAGCAGCTCAAATCGGGGAAGTCCCGATACGCAGTATTTT. Residues: CASSSNRGSPDTQYF. The rearrangement joins TRBV7-3 to TRBJ2-3, with a possible D match to TRBD2 (5 bases). Trimming left V 4 bases short and J 6 bases short, with 17 bases between. Germline CDR1 SGHTA, CDR2 FQGTGA. The CDR3 extends over 15 amino acids.

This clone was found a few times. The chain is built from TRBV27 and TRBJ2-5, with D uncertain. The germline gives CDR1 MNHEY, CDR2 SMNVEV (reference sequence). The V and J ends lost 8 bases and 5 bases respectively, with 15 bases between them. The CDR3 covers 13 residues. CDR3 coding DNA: TGTGCCAGCGGCTCTCCGCCGCTGGAGACCCAGTACTTC. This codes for CASGSPPLETQYF.

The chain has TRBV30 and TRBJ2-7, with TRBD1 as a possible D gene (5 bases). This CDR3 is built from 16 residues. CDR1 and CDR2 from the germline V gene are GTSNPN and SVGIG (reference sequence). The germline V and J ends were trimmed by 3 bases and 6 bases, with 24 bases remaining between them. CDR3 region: CAWRPTIGKGDREQYF. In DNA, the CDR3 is TGTGCCTGGAGACCCACCATTGGGAAAGGGGATCGCGAGCAGTACTTC.

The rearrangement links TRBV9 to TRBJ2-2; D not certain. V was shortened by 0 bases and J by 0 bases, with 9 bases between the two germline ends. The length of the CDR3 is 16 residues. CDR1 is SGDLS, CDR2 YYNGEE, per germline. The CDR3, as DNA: TGTGCCAGCAGCGTAGGGGCAGTCGCGAACACCGGGGAGCTGTTTTTT. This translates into CASSVGAVANTGELFF.

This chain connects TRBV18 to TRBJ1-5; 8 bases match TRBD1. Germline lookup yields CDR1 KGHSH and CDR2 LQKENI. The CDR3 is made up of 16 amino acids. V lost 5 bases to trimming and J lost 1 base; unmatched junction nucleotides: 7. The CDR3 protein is CASSAGTGGSNQPQHF. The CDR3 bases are TGTGCCAGCTCAGCCGGGACAGGCGGGAGCAATCAGCCCCAGCATTTT.

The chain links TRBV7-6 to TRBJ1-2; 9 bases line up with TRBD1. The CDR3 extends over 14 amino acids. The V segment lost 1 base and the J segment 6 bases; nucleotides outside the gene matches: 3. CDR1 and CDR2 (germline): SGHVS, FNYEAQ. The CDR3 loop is CASSLVQGADGYTF. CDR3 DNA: TGTGCCAGCAGCTTAGTACAGGGGGCAGATGGCTACACCTTC.

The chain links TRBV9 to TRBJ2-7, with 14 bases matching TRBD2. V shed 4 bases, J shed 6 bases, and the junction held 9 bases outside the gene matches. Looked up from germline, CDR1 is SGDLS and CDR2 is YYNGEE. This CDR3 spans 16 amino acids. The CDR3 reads CASSTRTSGGPSEQYF. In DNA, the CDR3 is TGTGCCAGCAGCACACGGACTAGCGGGGGGCCTAGCGAGCAGTACTTC.

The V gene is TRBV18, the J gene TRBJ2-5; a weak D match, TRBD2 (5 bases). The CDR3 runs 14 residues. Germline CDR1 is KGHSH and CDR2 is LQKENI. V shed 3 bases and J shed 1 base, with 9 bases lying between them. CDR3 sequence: CASSPPGVQETQYF. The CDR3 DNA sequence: TGTGCCAGCTCACCCCCCGGGGTCCAAGAGACCCAGTACTTC.

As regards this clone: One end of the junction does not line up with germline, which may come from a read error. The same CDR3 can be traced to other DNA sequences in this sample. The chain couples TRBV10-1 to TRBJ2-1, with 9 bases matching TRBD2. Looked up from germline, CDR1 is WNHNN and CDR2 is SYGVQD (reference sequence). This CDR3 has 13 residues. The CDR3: CASTAGGDNEQFF. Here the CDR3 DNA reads TGTGCCAGCACGGCGGGGGGGGACAATGAGCAGTTCTTC.

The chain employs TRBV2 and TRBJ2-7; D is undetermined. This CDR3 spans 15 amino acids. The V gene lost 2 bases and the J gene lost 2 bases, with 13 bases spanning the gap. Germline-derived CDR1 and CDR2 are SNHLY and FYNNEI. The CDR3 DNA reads TGTGCCAGCAGTGAAAACTATTTGGTTACCTACGAGCAGTACTTC. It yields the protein CASSENYLVTYEQYF.

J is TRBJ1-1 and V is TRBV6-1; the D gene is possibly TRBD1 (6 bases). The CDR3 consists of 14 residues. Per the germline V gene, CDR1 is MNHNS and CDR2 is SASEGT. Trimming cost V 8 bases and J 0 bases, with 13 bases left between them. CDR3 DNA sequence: TGTGCCAGCCTGCCGGGGGGCATGAACACTGAAGCTTTCTTT. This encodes CASLPGGMNTEAFF.

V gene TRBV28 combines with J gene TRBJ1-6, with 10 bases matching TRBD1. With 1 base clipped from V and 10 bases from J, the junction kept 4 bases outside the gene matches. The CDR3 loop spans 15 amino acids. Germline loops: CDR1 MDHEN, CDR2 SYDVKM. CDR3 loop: CASSLLDRGYSPLHF. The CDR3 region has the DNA TGTGCCAGCAGTTTATTGGACAGGGGGTACTCACCCCTCCACTTT.

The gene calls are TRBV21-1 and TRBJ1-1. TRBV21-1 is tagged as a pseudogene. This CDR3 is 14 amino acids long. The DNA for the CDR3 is TGTGCCAGCACCCGGACCCGTAGAGGGTCTGAAGCTTTCTTT. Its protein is CASTRTRRGSEAFF.

CDR3 in DNA: TGTGCCAGCAGTTTTAGCGGGGGGGTGGAGACCCAGTACTTC. This sequence encodes CASSFSGGVETQYF. The V call is TRBV28, the J call TRBJ2-5, with 11 nucleotides matching TRBD2. Trimming at V came to 3 bases and at J to 5 bases, leaving 2 bases not matched to a gene. The CDR3 totals 14 residues. Germline loops: CDR1 MDHEN, CDR2 SYDVKM.

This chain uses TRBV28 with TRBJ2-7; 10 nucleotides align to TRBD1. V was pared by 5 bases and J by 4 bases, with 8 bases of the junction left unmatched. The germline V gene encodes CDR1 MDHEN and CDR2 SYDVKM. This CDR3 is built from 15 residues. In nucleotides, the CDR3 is TGTGCCAGCAGTAAAACGACAGGGGGCAAGTACGAGCAGTACTTC. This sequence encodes CASSKTTGGKYEQYF.

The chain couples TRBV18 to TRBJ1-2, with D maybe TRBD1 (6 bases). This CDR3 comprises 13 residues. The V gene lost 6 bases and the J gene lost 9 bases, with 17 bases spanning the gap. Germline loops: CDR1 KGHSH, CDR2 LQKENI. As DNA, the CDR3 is TGTGCCAGCTCCTCGGGCAGGGGAAGCAGCTACACCTTC. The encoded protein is CASSSGRGSSYTF.

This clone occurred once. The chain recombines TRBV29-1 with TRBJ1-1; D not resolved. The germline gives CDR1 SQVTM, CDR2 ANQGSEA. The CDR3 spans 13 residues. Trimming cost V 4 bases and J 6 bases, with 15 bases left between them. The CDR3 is CSVVGSGRPEAFF. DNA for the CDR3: TGCAGCGTTGTAGGTTCGGGGAGGCCTGAAGCTTTCTTT.

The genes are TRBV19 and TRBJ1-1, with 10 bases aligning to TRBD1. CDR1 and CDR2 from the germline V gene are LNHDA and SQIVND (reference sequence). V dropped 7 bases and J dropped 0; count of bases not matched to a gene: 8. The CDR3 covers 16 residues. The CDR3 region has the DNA TGTGCCAGTAAGGACAGGGGGTTATTCATGAACACTGAAGCTTTCTTT. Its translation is CASKDRGLFMNTEAFF.

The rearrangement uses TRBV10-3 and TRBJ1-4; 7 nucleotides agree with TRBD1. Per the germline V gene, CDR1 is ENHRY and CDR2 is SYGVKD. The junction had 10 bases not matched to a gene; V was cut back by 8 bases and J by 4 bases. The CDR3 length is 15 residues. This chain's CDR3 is CAIRDSGGSNEKLFF. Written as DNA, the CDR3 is TGTGCCATCCGGGACAGCGGGGGGAGTAATGAAAAACTGTTTTTT.

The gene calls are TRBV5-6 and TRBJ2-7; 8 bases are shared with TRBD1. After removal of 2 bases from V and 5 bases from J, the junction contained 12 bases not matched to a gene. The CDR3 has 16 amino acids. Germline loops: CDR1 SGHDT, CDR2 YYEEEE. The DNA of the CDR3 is TGTGCCAGCAGCTTTGGCCCCAGGGGGCGAGGCGACGAGCAGTACTTC. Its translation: CASSFGPRGRGDEQYF.

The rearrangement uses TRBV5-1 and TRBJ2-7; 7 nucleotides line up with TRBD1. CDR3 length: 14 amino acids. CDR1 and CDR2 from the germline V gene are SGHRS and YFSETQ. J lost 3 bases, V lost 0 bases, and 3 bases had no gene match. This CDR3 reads CASSLAGQSYEQYF. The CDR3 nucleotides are TGCGCCAGCAGCTTGGCGGGACAGAGCTACGAGCAGTACTTC.

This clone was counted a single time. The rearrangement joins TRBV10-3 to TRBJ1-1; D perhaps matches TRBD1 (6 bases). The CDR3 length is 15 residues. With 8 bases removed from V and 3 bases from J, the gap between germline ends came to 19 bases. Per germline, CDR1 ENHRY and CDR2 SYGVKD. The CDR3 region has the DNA TGTGCCATCCGGGTTGCGGGGGCTGGCGACACTGAAGCTTTCTTT. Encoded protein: CAIRVAGAGDTEAFF.

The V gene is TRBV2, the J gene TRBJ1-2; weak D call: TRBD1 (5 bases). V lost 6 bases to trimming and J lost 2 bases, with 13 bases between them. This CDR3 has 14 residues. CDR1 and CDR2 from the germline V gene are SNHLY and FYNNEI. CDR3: CASRFGRANYGYTF. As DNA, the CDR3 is TGTGCCAGCAGGTTTGGCAGGGCCAACTATGGCTACACCTTC.

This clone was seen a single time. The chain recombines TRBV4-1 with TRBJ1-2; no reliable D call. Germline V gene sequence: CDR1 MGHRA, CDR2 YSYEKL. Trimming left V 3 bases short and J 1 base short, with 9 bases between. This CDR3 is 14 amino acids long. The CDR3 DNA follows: TGCGCCAGCAGCCACGCCGGGATTAACTATGGCTACACCTTC. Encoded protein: CASSHAGINYGYTF.

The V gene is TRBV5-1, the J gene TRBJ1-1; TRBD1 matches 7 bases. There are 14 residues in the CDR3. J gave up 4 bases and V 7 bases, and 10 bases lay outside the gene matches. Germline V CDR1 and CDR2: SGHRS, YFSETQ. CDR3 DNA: TGCGCCAGCGGATCGGGACAGTCCGGCACTGAAGCTTTCTTT. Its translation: CASGSGQSGTEAFF.

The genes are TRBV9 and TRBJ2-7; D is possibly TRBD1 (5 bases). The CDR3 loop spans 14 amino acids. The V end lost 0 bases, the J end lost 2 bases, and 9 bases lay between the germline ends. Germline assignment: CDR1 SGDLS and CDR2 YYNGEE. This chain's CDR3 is CASSVDGAAYEQYF. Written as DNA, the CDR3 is TGTGCCAGCAGCGTAGATGGGGCAGCCTACGAGCAGTACTTC.